This TCR beta chain emerged from a study of regulatory T cells in long-lasting Graves disease. Construction of TCR beta libraries relied on iRepertoire HTBI primers and on Arm-PCR targeting CDR3 regions. TCRdb analysed the multiplex PCR reads with MiXCR anew, one entry per CDR3 protein. Of about 360,000 distinct CDR3 sequences in the sample, under 20% were seen once. The sample's time point: newly diagnosed GD, antithyroid drugs for less than 3 months. After RNA was extracted from PBMCs, the TCR library was made from it. Trimming shortened V by 2 bases and J by 6 bases, and 14 bases separated the two germline ends. Germline loops: CDR1 KGHSH, CDR2 LQKENI. The length of the CDR3 is 14 residues. For this clonotype: No antigen is known for it.

Findings of the study overall: The small sample size may have reduced accuracy.

The same data also went into a second study, on T cells in Graves' hyperthyroidism and ophthalmopathy. As that report states: Exclusion of patients followed from uncontrolled infection, other autoimmune disease, pregnancy or lactation. HTBI primers were used for first-round RT-PCR of the TCR CDR3. From stable hyperthyroidism, ophthalmopathy was set apart by a 13 V-J model.

The starting material was peripheral blood mononuclear cells (PBMCs), obtained at new diagnosis, from a patient treated with antithyroid drugs. The chain joins TRBV18 to TRBJ2-7; possible D gene TRBD1, 6 bases. The clonotype comes from a woman under 30 with Graves disease. The CDR3 DNA reads TGTGCCAGCTCACCAGGGACACCCCGGGGCGAGCAGTACTTC. Protein product: CASSPGTPRGEQYF. The full variable domain, completed using reference TRBV18 and TRBJ2-7, is NAGVMQNPRHLVRRRGQEARLRCSPMKGHSHVYWYRQLPEEGLKFMVYLQKENIIDESGMPKERFSAEFPKEGPSILRIQQVVRGDSAAYFCASSPGTPRGEQYFGPGTRLTVT.